This T cell receptor (beta chain) was documented in a study of beta chain features in type 1 diabetes. Germline V gene data show CDR1 as SGHRS and CDR2 as YFSETQ. The V segment lost 4 bases and the J segment 4 bases; nucleotides outside the gene matches: 5. This CDR3 region has 16 residues. Reverse transcribing all isolated RNA meant expressed TCRB transcripts were sequenced. Measured with immunoSEQ multiplex PCR; TCRdb has only the in-frame clones, and not every one. The sample has more than 120,000 clones, roughly a tenth seen once; the top ten hold 1% to 1.5%. Based on CD45RO/CCR7/CD25/CD127/CD95/CD27, CD4+ regulatory, stem cell-like memory, naive and central memory cells were sorted. All sorted populations exceeded 98% purity.

This clonotype originated in a man aged 18 to 30 in good health. Sequencing input: naive CD4+ T cells from blood. The chain is built from TRBV5-1 and TRBJ2-2; 12 bases line up with TRBD1. CDR3 sequence (DNA): TGCGCCAGCAGCAAGGGACAGGGGGCTTTCACCGGGGAGCTGTTTTTT. Translation gives CASSKGQGAFTGELFF.